The present entry profiles one T cell receptor beta chain with its context. Its cognate antigen is unknown. These data come from a study of human T cells and chemical hapten exposure. At the level of the study: Variability of per-sample TCR yields stemmed mainly from small differences in pooled library volume. The study, taken as a whole, reports: Counts of TCRs above 1 in 1000 frequency stayed unchanged with DPC sensitization.

Germline CDR1 DFQATT, CDR2 SNEGSKA (reference sequence). This CDR3 spans 13 amino acids. V was pared by 1 base and J by 4 bases, with 11 bases between. Single cDNA molecules in the library carried unique molecular identifiers attached during preparation. In the source study's methods: Sample-level TCR yields exhibited a median of approximately 96,000, with a range of roughly 20,000 to 750,000. TCRdb analysed the 5' RACE reads with MiXCR anew, one entry per CDR3 protein. TCRdb's processing, not the authors', yielded these V and J calls. Of roughly 81,000 distinct CDR3 sequences listed, approximately 15% are singletons. Whole blood that had not been fractionated was the source of extracted total RNA.

The source is a female donor in good health. The V gene is TRBV20-1, the J gene TRBJ2-7; D may be TRBD2 (5 bases). CDR3 loop: CSARGSRGYEQYF. As DNA, the CDR3 is TGCAGTGCTAGAGGTTCACGGGGATACGAGCAGTACTTC.